This T cell receptor beta chain was recorded in a study of T cells after yellow fever vaccination. This clonotype was detected many times. One entry per CDR3 protein, called by TCRdb with MiXCR from the 5' RACE reads. The sample shows approximately 150,000 distinct CDR3 sequences, 6.2% of them seen only once. CDR3 length: 15 amino acids. Germline V lookup: CDR1 SGHRS, CDR2 YFSETQ. V trimming: 4 bases; J trimming: 1 base; junction bases outside the gene matches: 7. The rearrangement joins TRBV5-1 to TRBJ1-1; 7 positions match TRBD1. Here the sequenced sample was CD4+ T cells sorted from PBMCs, taken on the day of the first yellow fever vaccination. This receptor was obtained from a young man who received the YFV17D yellow fever vaccine. CDR3 DNA sequence: TGCGCCAGCAGCCCAGGGACAGTTAGGAACACTGAAGCTTTCTTT. This codes for CASSPGTVRNTEAFF.